This TCR beta chain was captured in a study of blood T cell repertoires in COVID-19. The overall study: In each case, the material was cDNA or gDNA derived from T cells, B-cell-depleted T cells, or PBMCs.

This CDR3 has 12 amino acids. Looked up from germline, CDR1 is MNHEY and CDR2 is SVGAGI. The ends were cut back, 6 bases at V and 6 bases at J, with 11 bases in the middle. Enrollment of patients from Seattle took place during active infection, with longitudinal follow-up. Clones were sequenced by immunoSEQ multiplex PCR, and TCRdb holds only the in-frame ones, with some missing. Among 200,000 to 300,000 clones listed, roughly four fifths were seen once. This sequence joins TRBV6-5 and TRBJ1-1, with a tentative D call TRBD1 (6 bases). The sequence was obtained from a woman older than 75 with COVID-19, enrolled during active disease. The sample comprised peripheral blood. CDR3 in amino acids: CASSVGQSEAFF. The CDR3 region has the DNA TGTGCCAGCAGCGTCGGACAGTCTGAAGCTTTCTTT.